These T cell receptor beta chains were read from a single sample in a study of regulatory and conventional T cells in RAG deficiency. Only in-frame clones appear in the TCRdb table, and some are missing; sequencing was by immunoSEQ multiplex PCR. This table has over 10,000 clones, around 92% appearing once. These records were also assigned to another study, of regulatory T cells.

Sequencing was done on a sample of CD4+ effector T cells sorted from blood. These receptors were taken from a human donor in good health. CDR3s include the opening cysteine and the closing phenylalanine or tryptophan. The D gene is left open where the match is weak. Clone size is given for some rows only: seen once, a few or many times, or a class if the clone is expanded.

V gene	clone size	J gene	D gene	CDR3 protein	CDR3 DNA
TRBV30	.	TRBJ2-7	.	CAFTHPGGHYEQYF	TGTGCCTTCACGCATCCCGGCGGTCACTACGAGCAGTACTTC
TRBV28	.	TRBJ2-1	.	CASSLSGEQFF	TGTGCCAGCAGTTTATCGGGGGAGCAGTTCTTC
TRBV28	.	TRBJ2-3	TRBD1	CASSSYQGATDTQYF	TGTGCCAGCAGTTCGTACCAGGGGGCCACAGATACGCAGTATTTT
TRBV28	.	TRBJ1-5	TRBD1	CASRGTASVNQPQHF	TGTGCCAGCAGGGGGACAGCTAGCGTAAATCAGCCCCAGCATTTT
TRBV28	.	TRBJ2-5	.	CASSPPLTGGETQYF	TGTGCCAGCAGCCCCCCACTGACAGGTGGGGAGACCCAGTACTTC
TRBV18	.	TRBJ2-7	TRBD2	CASSPSGRGASYEQYF	TGTGCCAGCTCACCATCGGGGCGGGGGGCCTCCTACGAGCAGTACTTC
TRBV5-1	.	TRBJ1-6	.	CASSSQGAGNSPLHF	TGCGCCAGCAGCTCGCAAGGGGCCGGCAATTCACCCCTCCACTTT
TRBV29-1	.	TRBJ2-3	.	CSVTRNTDTQYF	TGCAGCGTGACCCGGAACACAGATACGCAGTATTTT
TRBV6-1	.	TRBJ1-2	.	CASSLARRVYGYTF	TGTGCCAGCAGTTTAGCCAGACGGGTCTATGGCTACACCTTC
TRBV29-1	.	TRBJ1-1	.	CSVERQGVGSTEAFF	TGCAGCGTTGAAAGGCAGGGTGTGGGGAGCACTGAAGCTTTCTTT
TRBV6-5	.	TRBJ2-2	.	CAIRMGADTGELFF	TGTGCGATCCGGATGGGGGCGGACACCGGGGAGCTGTTTTTT
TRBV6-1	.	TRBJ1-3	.	CASWSGNTIYF	TGTGCCAGTTGGTCGGGAAACACCATATATTTT
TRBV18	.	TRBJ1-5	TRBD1	CASSPPMRTGAGSNQPQHF	TGTGCCAGCTCACCACCTATGAGGACAGGGGCGGGTAGCAATCAGCCCCAGCATTTT
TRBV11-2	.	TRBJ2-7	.	CASSFQGTRSYEQYF	TGTGCCAGCAGCTTCCAAGGGACACGCTCCTACGAGCAGTACTTC
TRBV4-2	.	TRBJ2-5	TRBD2	CASSQEWGLAGVQETQYF	TGTGCCAGCAGCCAAGAATGGGGGCTAGCGGGGGTTCAAGAGACCCAGTACTTC
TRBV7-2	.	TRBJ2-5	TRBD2	CASSPWTSGGREETQYF	TGTGCCAGCAGCCCATGGACTAGCGGGGGCCGGGAAGAGACCCAGTACTTC
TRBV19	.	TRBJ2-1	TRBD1	CATEFTGVGGEQFF	TGTGCCACCGAATTCACAGGGGTGGGTGGTGAGCAGTTCTTC
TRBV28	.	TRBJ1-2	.	CASSDPGQANYGYTF	TGTGCCAGCAGTGACCCGGGACAAGCTAACTATGGCTACACCTTC
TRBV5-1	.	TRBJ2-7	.	CASSLGNPNSYEQYF	TGCGCCAGCAGCTTGGGCAACCCAAATTCCTACGAGCAGTACTTC
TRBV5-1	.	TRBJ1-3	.	CASSLALGGSGNTIYF	TGCGCCAGCAGCTTGGCGCTAGGAGGCTCTGGAAACACCATATATTTT
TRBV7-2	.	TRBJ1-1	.	CASSFQPIPLNTEAFF	TGTGCCAGCAGCTTCCAACCCATTCCCTTGAACACTGAAGCTTTCTTT
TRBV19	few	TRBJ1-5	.	CASSIEGNQPQHF	TGTGCCAGTAGTATCGAGGGCAATCAGCCCCAGCATTTT
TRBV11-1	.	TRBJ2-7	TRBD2	CASSLGRLAAFYEQYF	TGTGCCAGCAGCTTAGGTAGACTAGCGGCATTCTACGAGCAGTACTTC
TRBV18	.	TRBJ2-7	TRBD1	CASSPRQGIHEQYF	TGTGCCAGCTCACCACGACAGGGTATCCACGAGCAGTACTTC
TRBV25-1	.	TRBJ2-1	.	CASSALVEQFF	TGTGCCAGCAGTGCCCTGGTTGAGCAGTTCTTC
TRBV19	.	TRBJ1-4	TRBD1	CASSSTGGWREKLFF	TGTGCCAGTAGCTCCACAGGGGGGTGGCGTGAAAAACTGTTTTTT
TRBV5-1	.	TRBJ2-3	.	CASSLQGPTDTQYF	TGCGCCAGCAGCCTACAGGGTCCCACAGATACGCAGTATTTT
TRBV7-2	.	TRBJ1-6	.	CASGQPGRPNSPLHF	TGTGCCAGCGGCCAGCCAGGGCGTCCGAATTCACCCCTCCACTTT
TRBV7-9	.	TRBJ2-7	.	CASSFGQSRTYEQYF	TGTGCCAGCAGCTTTGGACAGTCGAGAACCTACGAGCAGTACTTC
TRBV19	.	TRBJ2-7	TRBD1	CASSVSRDRAYEQYF	TGTGCCAGTAGTGTCTCCCGGGACAGAGCCTACGAGCAGTACTTC
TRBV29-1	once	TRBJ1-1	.	CSVLIGRAEAFF	TGCAGCGTACTCATCGGACGTGCTGAAGCTTTCTTT
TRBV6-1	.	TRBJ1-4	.	CASSVQSREKLFF	TGTGCCAGCAGTGTACAGTCCCGCGAAAAACTGTTTTTT
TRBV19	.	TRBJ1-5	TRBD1	CASSISKRVTVGQGSLAQHF	TGTGCCAGTAGTATCAGTAAGAGGGTAACCGTGGGACAGGGGTCGTTGGCCCAGCATTTT
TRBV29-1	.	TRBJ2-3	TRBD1	CSVDRRGRTDTQYF	TGCAGCGTTGACCGAAGGGGGCGGACAGATACGCAGTATTTT
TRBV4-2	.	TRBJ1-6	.	CASSQEAGSSYNSPLHF	TGTGCCAGCAGCCAAGAAGCGGGGAGCTCCTATAATTCACCCCTCCACTTT
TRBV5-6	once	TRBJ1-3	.	CASSSRDVGSGNTIYF	TGTGCCAGCAGCAGCCGGGACGTAGGCTCTGGAAACACCATATATTTT
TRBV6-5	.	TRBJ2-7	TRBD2	CASGRGTSGMNEQYF	TGTGCCAGCGGGAGAGGGACTAGCGGGATGAACGAGCAGTACTTC
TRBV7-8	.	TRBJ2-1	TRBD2	CASSLVKGTSVYNEQFF	TGTGCCAGCAGCTTAGTAAAGGGGACTAGCGTCTACAATGAGCAGTTCTTC
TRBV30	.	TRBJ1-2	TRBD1	CAWSSRDRAFYGYTF	TGTGCCTGGAGTTCGCGAGACAGGGCCTTCTATGGCTACACCTTC
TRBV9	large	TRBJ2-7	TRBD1	CASSVALTGQGASEQYF	TGTGCCAGCAGCGTAGCTCTTACGGGACAGGGGGCGAGTGAGCAGTACTTC
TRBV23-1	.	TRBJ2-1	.	CASSHPGTASYNEQFF	TGCGCCAGCAGTCACCCCGGGACCGCGTCCTACAATGAGCAGTTCTTC
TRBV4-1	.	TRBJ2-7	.	CASSQEVAGVPYEQYF	TGCGCCAGCAGCCAAGAAGTGGCAGGGGTCCCCTACGAGCAGTACTTC
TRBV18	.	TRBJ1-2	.	CASSPMGTYGYTF	TGTGCCAGCTCACCAATGGGGACCTATGGCTACACCTTC
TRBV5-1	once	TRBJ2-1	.	CASSQRGDEQFF	TGCGCCAGCAGCCAACGGGGCGATGAGCAGTTCTTC
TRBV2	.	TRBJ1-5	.	CASSGIGDQPQHF	TGTGCCAGCAGTGGTATAGGGGATCAGCCCCAGCATTTT
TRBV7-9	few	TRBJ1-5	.	CASSRDPNQPQHF	TGTGCCAGCAGCCGGGATCCGAATCAGCCCCAGCATTTT
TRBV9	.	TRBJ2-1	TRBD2	CASSVDSGRYNEQFF	TGTGCCAGCAGCGTAGATAGCGGGAGGTACAATGAGCAGTTCTTC
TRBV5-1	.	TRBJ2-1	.	CASSLNDRNYEQFF	TGCGCCAGCAGCTTGAACGACAGGAACTATGAGCAGTTCTTC
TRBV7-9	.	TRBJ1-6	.	CASSSARDYNSPLHF	TGTGCCAGCAGCTCAGCGCGGGACTATAATTCACCCCTCCACTTT
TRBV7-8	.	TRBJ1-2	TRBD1	CASSFKQGALGGYTF	TGTGCCAGCAGCTTTAAACAGGGGGCGCTTGGTGGCTACACCTTC
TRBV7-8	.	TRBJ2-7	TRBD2	CASSKREGRSYEQYF	TGTGCCAGCAGCAAGCGGGAGGGTAGGTCCTACGAGCAGTACTTC
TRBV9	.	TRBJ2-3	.	CASSPTSPTDTQYF	TGTGCCAGCAGTCCCACTTCCCCCACAGATACGCAGTATTTT